This T cell receptor beta chain was retrieved from a study of cytomegalovirus exposure and HLA in healthy donors. Donors in the study were healthy people who gave bone marrow. Whereas donors were nominally healthy upon sampling, unrecorded immune exposures were probable. Both 60 Vbeta primers and 13 Jbeta primers went into the PCR. Clones were read by immunoSEQ multiplex PCR, and TCRdb kept only the in-frame ones, dropping some. The repertoire holds 150,000 or so clones, with about 80% as singletons. This clone was seen a single time. Antigen: not known. General study points: Across donors, sequencing depth was assumed by presence/absence analyses to be roughly uniform. A previous analysis found most TCR beta V segments productive roughly 87% or roughly 30% of the time.

This CDR3 is built from 14 residues. The germline V gene has CDR1 KGHSH and CDR2 LQKENI. V shed 6 bases and J shed 3 bases, with 14 bases lying between them. The sequencing sample was made of PBMCs. The rearrangement joins TRBV18 to TRBJ1-2; D is ambiguous. The source of this sequence is a middle-aged woman in good health and CMV-seronegative. This chain's CDR3 is CASSPGHQDYGYTF. DNA of the CDR3: TGTGCCAGCTCGCCAGGTCACCAGGACTATGGCTACACCTTC.